A single TCR beta chain is shown here with its context. No antigen is known for it. Additional DNA sequences in this sample encode the identical CDR3. Germline assignment: CDR1 SGDLS and CDR2 YYNGEE. There are 14 residues in the CDR3. The V end lost 0 bases, the J end lost 1 base, and 8 bases lay between the germline ends. This record belongs to a study of shared clonotypes between healthy human individuals. General study findings and limits: Sorted-subset sequencing was shown by rarefaction to be incomplete despite large depth.

Data came from immunoSEQ multiplex PCR; TCRdb stores just in-frame clones and leaves some out. There are about 1 million clones in the sample; approximately 72% occur only once, and approximately 1.3% lies in the top ten. The TCR was taken from a man between 18 and 35 years old in good health. The chain combines TRBV9 with TRBJ2-7; D may be TRBD1 (6 bases). Material: memory CD4+ T cells sorted from blood. Stated subset: CD45RA-negative fraction. The CDR3 DNA reads TGTGCCAGCAGCGTAGCGCAGGGGTCCTACGAGCAGTACTTC. Its translation is CASSVAQGSYEQYF.